This T cell receptor beta chain was sequenced in a study of blood T cell repertoires in COVID-19. Study-wide context: From T cells, B-cell-depleted T cells, or PBMCs came the material, which was cDNA or gDNA.

In the authors' methods: Estimates of nucleated cell counts were drawn from the amplification of reference gene primers. Assay used: immunoSEQ multiplex PCR; TCRdb lists only in-frame clones, some missing. That table supplies the V and J calls and clone size; D and trimming were determined from the DNA. The sample lists hundreds of thousands of clones; 80% to 85% were seen once. Clinical history reported by participants formed the basis on which cohorts were assigned. The clonotype originates from a man between 35 and 55 years old who had been exposed to COVID-19. What was sequenced was PBMCs or T cells enriched from blood (not recorded which).

The CDR3 region is CASSPRGKETQYF. The CDR3 coding sequence is TGTGCCAGCAGTCCCCGAGGAAAAGAGACCCAGTACTTC. The chain links TRBV12-3 or TRBV12-4 to TRBJ2-5, with D unclear. This CDR3 has 13 residues. Trimming took off 5 bases at V and 3 bases at J, with 10 bases between the two ends.